This is a list of T cell receptor beta chains from one sample in a study of beta chain features in type 1 diabetes. Libraries were prepared by immunoSEQ multiplex PCR; TCRdb keeps only in-frame clonotypes and omits some of them. This sample carries 300,000 to 350,000 clones, approximately 12% of them seen once, and the ten largest clones take roughly 0.015%. Source material: naive CD4+ T cells from blood. The receptors were gathered from a woman aged 18-30 years with type 1 diabetes. Each CDR3 is given with its conserved first and last residue. Fields, in order: clone size, V gene, J gene, D gene, CDR3 protein, CDR3 DNA. D genes are given only for firm matches. A row's size may be missing; if present it is once, few, many or a size class.

-	TRBV5-1	TRBJ2-3	-	CASSLEQVRDTQYF	TGCGCCAGCAGCTTGGAACAGGTCAGAGATACGCAGTATTTT
-	TRBV5-1	TRBJ2-2	TRBD2	CASSPTLASTGELFF	TGCGCCAGCAGTCCTACACTAGCGAGCACCGGGGAGCTGTTTTTT
-	TRBV27	TRBJ2-1	-	CASSSLPPSSYNEQFF	TGTGCCAGCAGTTCCCTACCCCCGAGCTCCTACAATGAGCAGTTCTTC
few	TRBV7-9	TRBJ1-1	-	CASSLSGVDTEAFF	TGTGCCAGCAGCTTATCAGGGGTGGACACTGAAGCTTTCTTT
few	TRBV2	TRBJ2-7	-	CASSEDGRRVEQYF	TGTGCCAGCAGTGAAGACGGGAGACGGGTCGAGCAGTACTTC
few	TRBV5-4	TRBJ1-1	-	CASSLRGLDTEAFF	TGTGCCAGCAGCTTGAGGGGTCTGGACACTGAAGCTTTCTTT
-	TRBV28	TRBJ2-5	-	CASSLRPTQETQYF	TGTGCCAGCAGTTTGAGGCCTACCCAAGAGACCCAGTACTTC
-	TRBV29-1	TRBJ2-2	TRBD1	CSVNYRGSGELFF	TGCAGCGTAAATTACAGGGGATCCGGGGAGCTGTTTTTT
few	TRBV29-1	TRBJ2-2	TRBD1	CSVDLGQGPGELFF	TGCAGCGTTGACCTGGGACAGGGACCCGGGGAGCTGTTTTTT
few	TRBV6-6	TRBJ1-2	TRBD1	CASSLRGTTDGYTF	TGTGCCAGCAGCCTCAGGGGGACGACGGATGGCTACACCTTC
many	TRBV4-3	TRBJ2-1	-	CASSQGLRNEQFF	TGCGCCAGCAGCCAAGGATTGCGGAATGAGCAGTTCTTC
-	TRBV28	TRBJ2-1	-	CASQTPAGPSHEQFF	TGTGCCAGCCAAACCCCGGCGGGGCCTAGCCATGAGCAGTTCTTC
few	TRBV30	TRBJ2-3	-	CAWGGSTDTQYF	TGTGCCTGGGGCGGGAGCACAGATACGCAGTATTTT
few	TRBV9	TRBJ2-1	TRBD2	CASSVDPSGIYEQFF	TGTGCCAGCAGCGTAGATCCTAGCGGGATCTATGAGCAGTTCTTC
few	TRBV11-3	TRBJ2-1	TRBD1	CASSWTGGGEQFF	TGTGCCAGCAGCTGGACAGGGGGCGGGGAGCAGTTCTTC
few	TRBV27	TRBJ2-5	TRBD1	CASTPSRQGGETQYF	TGTGCCAGCACCCCCTCAAGACAGGGTGGAGAGACCCAGTACTTC
-	TRBV29-1	TRBJ1-1	-	CSVVLPVNTEAFF	TGCAGCGTGGTCTTACCAGTGAACACTGAAGCTTTCTTT